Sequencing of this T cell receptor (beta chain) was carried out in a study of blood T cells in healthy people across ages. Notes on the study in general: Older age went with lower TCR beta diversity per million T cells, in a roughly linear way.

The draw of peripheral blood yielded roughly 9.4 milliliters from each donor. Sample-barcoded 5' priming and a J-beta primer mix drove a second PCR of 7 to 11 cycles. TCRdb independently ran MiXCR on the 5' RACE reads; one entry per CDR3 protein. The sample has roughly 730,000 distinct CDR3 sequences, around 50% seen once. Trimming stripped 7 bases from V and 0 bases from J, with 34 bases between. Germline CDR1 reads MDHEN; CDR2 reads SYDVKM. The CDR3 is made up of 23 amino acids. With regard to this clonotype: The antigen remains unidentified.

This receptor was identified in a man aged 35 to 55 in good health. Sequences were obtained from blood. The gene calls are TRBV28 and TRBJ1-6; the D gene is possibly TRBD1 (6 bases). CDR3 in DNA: TGTGCCAGCACCATGCTGTTCCCCAGGAGGGGGGTAACCCCATCCTCCTATAATTCACCCCTCCACTTT. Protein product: CASTMLFPRRGVTPSSYNSPLHF.